This TCR beta chain was identified in a study of blood T cell repertoires in COVID-19. Study details: The study drew acute and convalescent COVID-19 samples from the United States, Italy and Spain.

Authors' processing steps: Scientists estimated how many nucleated cells there were by amplifying reference gene primers. Sequenced by immunoSEQ multiplex PCR; TCRdb stores in-frame clones only, minus some. V, J and clone size are those of that table, while D and trimming were read from the DNA. Here the sample spans about 120,000 clones, approximately 84% being singletons. V gave up 1 base and J gave up 0 bases, with 6 bases separating them. Looked up from germline, CDR1 is SEHNR and CDR2 is FQNEAQ (reference sequence). CDR3 length: 15 residues. Sequenced input: peripheral blood. This sequence originates from a man in his forties with acute or convalescent COVID-19. V and J are TRBV7-9 and TRBJ1-4; D might be TRBD1 (6 bases). In DNA, the CDR3 is TGTGCCAGCAGCTTAGAGGGGGCAACTAATGAAAAACTGTTTTTT. It codes for CASSLEGATNEKLFF.